These T cell receptor beta chains were read from a single sample in a study of post-analysis software for immune sequencing data. TCRdb re-analysed the PCR reads in MiXCR, keeping a single row per CDR3 protein. This repertoire shows 650,000 to 900,000 distinct CDR3 sequences, 46% found once; its top ten account for roughly 4.5%. Sequencing was carried out using blood. These receptor sequences come from a girl under 18 with multiple sclerosis. Each CDR3 is given with its conserved first and last residue.

>TRBV5-1|TRBJ2-7
CASSLEGFKAYEQYF
>TRBV6-5|TRBJ2-3
CASSYGGSGSSTDTQYF
>TRBV6-2/TRBV6-3|TRBJ2-7
CASSSSSGGSYEQYF
>TRBV20-1|TRBJ2-7
CSARSGTSGRSYEQYF
>TRBV20-1|TRBJ2-1
CSAPQREFSYNEQFF
>TRBV6-6|TRBJ1-1
CASSYRTHTEAFF
>TRBV25-1|TRBJ1-2
CASSATGADGYTF
>TRBV15|TRBJ2-7
CATSKIGGDEQYF
>TRBV5-1|TRBJ1-5
CASSSTAGQPQHF
>TRBV25-1|TRBJ2-7
CASSELPSELPYEQYF
>TRBV19|TRBJ2-7
CASSTAGGYEQYF
>TRBV6-6|TRBJ2-5
CASSLESVKETQYF
>TRBV27|TRBJ2-7
CASSSRTDFYEQYF
>TRBV7-8|TRBJ2-7
CASSPTDFYEQYF
>TRBV24-1|TRBJ2-1
CATSDRRGNEQFF
>TRBV12-3/TRBV12-4|TRBJ2-3
CASRYGDTQYF
>TRBV7-9|-
CASSTTTTYEQYF
>TRBV7-2|TRBJ2-1
CASSLWSGGAYNEQFF
>TRBV14|TRBJ1-3
CASSTKGSYSGNTIYF
>TRBV29-1|TRBJ1-1
CSVTDGREAFF
>TRBV7-9|TRBJ2-1
CASNSGSSEQFF
>TRBV15|TRBJ2-1
CATSRTGTGAEQFF
>TRBV20-1|TRBJ2-7
CSAGGQVGAYEQYF
>TRBV7-2|TRBJ2-1
CASSLSTTSGFFEQFF
>TRBV6-2/TRBV6-3|TRBJ1-2
CASSLWDVSQGRYTF
>TRBV6-2/TRBV6-3|TRBJ1-2
CASSPQWTGDGYTF
>TRBV6-5|TRBJ2-7
CASSFYHLTDSRSSYEQYF
>TRBV12-3/TRBV12-4|TRBJ1-2
CASSRDRFHGYTF
>TRBV20-1|TRBJ2-5
CSARDLLRTSGIETQYF
>TRBV4-2|TRBJ2-5
CASSQEPSGQETQYF
>TRBV27|TRBJ2-1
CASSLSVGLLNEQFF